This T cell receptor (beta chain) was recovered during a study of T-cell memory formation after mild COVID-19. MiXCR, applied by TCRdb to the 5' RACE reads, yields one record per CDR3 protein. The sample has around 470,000 distinct CDR3 sequences; about 20% are singletons. The CDR3 loop spans 15 amino acids. In germline, CDR1 is SGHTA, CDR2 FQGTGA. Germline trimming cut 5 bases from V and 3 bases from J; bases unmatched to any gene: 4. Study-wide findings and caveats: Pre-infection memory carried some responding clones, suggesting that cross-reactive memory joined.

A word on this clonotype: What it recognizes is unknown.

The sequenced sample consisted of PBMCs or a T cell subset sorted from them (not recorded which). This receptor was identified in an adult woman who had mild COVID-19 (a few samples of this study predate the infection). Cell type and time point are not known. V gene TRBV7-3 combines with J gene TRBJ2-3; TRBD2 aligns across 11 bases. CDR3 in amino acids: CASSVSSGRTDTQYF. The CDR3 DNA reads as TGTGCCAGCAGCGTATCTAGCGGGAGGACAGATACGCAGTATTTT.